This T cell receptor (beta chain) was documented in a study of OX40 agonist ivuxolimab in advanced cancers. TCRdb keeps only in-frame clones here, not all; method: immunoSEQ multiplex PCR. The sample contains about 52,000 clones, over 70% of which appear only once. In this sample, this clone turned up once. Germline is not matched at one junction end, which may reflect a read error. This specimen includes other DNA sequences encoding the same CDR3. Per germline, CDR1 SGHRS and CDR2 YFSETQ. The CDR3 has 15 residues. This specimen consisted of CD4+ or CD8+ T cells sorted from blood, obtained in a trial of the OX40 agonist ivuxolimab. The V gene is TRBV5-1, the J gene TRBJ1-1, with D possibly TRBD1 on 5 matching bases. The clonotype comes from an adult with an advanced solid tumor such as melanoma, head and neck, liver or kidney cancer. The CDR3 DNA follows: TGCGCTAGCAGCTTGATAGGGACGGATAACACTGAAGCTTTCTTT. This encodes CASSLIGTDNTEAFF.